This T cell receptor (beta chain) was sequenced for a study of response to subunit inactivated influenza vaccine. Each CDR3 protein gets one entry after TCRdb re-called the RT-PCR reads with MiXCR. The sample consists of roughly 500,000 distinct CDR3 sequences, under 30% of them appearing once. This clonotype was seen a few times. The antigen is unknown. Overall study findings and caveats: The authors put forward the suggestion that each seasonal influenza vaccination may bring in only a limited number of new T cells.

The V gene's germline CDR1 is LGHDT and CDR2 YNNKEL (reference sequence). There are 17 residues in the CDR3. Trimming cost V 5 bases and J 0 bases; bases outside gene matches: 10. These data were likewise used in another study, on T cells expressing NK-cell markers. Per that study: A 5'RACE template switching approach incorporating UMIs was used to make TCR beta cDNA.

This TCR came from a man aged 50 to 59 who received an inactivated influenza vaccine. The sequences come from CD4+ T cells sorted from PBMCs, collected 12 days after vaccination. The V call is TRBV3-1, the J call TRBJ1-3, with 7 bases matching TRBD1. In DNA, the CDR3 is TGTGCCAGCAGCTCGACTTCCGGGACAGCCTCTGGAAACACCATATATTTT. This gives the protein CASSSTSGTASGNTIYF.